The clone carrying this T cell receptor (beta chain) was counted only a few times. Its antigen is still unknown. The sample comes from a study of T cell responses to AZD1222 COVID-19 vaccine. There are 11 residues in the CDR3. CDR1 and CDR2 (germline): WSHSY, SAAADI. V lost 8 bases and J lost 8, with 12 bases in between. Study-wide results and limits: Repertoire sampling occurred only after the peak T cell response. With dominance at 160-218 and 743-854, vaccine-associated CD4 TCRs spanned spike. Among the donors, most were white British and more were female, and clonal diversity was possibly underestimated. An increase in Spike-specific TCR breadth and depth was observed after two AZD1222 doses.

Method: immunoSEQ multiplex PCR; TCRdb's copy keeps in-frame clones and lacks some. The data hold almost 80,000 clones, with about 90% observed a single time. The chain carries TRBV10-2 and TRBJ1-2, with D perhaps TRBD1 (5 bases). This material consisted of peripheral blood, taken on day 0 of AZD1222 vaccination. The source of this sequence is an adult in good health. CDR3: CASQGGDGYTF. The CDR3 DNA reads TGCGCCAGCCAAGGAGGGGACGGCTACACCTTC.